The text below deals with one T cell receptor beta chain. No antigen is known for it. Time point meaning: week 11, during vaccination. Vaccination comprised doses that each held 300 ug of mutant IDH1 20-mer peptide, plus topical imiquimod. Sequencing used immunoSEQ multiplex PCR; TCRdb keeps in-frame clones, though not all of them. The table lists tens of thousands of clones, around 73% of them singletons, with 9% to 10% in the top ten. The data originate from a study of a mutant IDH1 vaccine in newly diagnosed glioma. Looked up from germline, CDR1 is MNHEY and CDR2 is SVGAGI. V dropped 2 bases and J dropped 3 bases, with 7 bases sitting between them. CDR3 length: 13 amino acids.

V usage is TRBV6-5 and J usage is TRBJ2-5; D unresolved. The input for sequencing was PBMCs, taken from a glioma patient whose treatment included an IDH1 peptide vaccine. This TCR came from a woman in her late teens or twenties with glioma. The CDR3, as DNA: TGTGCCAGCAGTTACGATGCGGAAGAGACCCAGTACTTC. Translating gives CASSYDAEETQYF.